This entry lists 20 T cell receptor beta chains sequenced from one sample in a study of T-cell memory formation after mild COVID-19. MiXCR, applied by TCRdb to the 5' RACE reads, yields one record per CDR3 protein. The repertoire consists of around 440,000 distinct CDR3 sequences, with around a sixth occurring once and the leading ten covering 9% to 15%. Material: PBMCs or a T cell subset sorted from them (not recorded which). The receptors derive from an adult woman who had mild COVID-19 (a few samples of this study predate the infection). Cell type and time point are not known.

The chain has TRBV29-1 and TRBJ1-6; 7 bases agree with TRBD1. CDR1 SQVTM and CDR2 ANQGSEA come from the germline V gene. This CDR3 is built from 14 residues. V shed 4 bases and J 8 bases; nucleotides not matched to a gene: 8. CDR3 protein: CSVAPGGVDSPLHF. The CDR3, as DNA: TGCAGCGTTGCCCCAGGGGGGGTTGATTCACCCCTCCACTTT.

The V and J genes are TRBV6-1 and TRBJ2-5, with D possibly TRBD1 on 6 matching bases. The CDR3 has 14 residues. V was shortened by 4 bases and J by 1 base, with 10 bases between the two germline ends. Germline V lookup: CDR1 MNHNS, CDR2 SASEGT. The CDR3: CASSVNRVQETQYF. The CDR3 DNA reads TGTGCCAGCAGTGTGAACAGGGTCCAAGAGACCCAGTACTTC.

This clonotype has just a few counts. The chain has TRBV7-7 and TRBJ2-3, with D unclear. Trimming removed 1 base at V and 6 bases at J, with 11 bases between. The germline V gene has CDR1 SSHAT and CDR2 FNYEAQ (reference sequence). The length of the CDR3 is 14 residues. In DNA form, the CDR3 reads TGTGCCAGCAGCTTAGGTGGCCCACTCGATACGCAGTATTTT. It specifies CASSLGGPLDTQYF.

This chain joins TRBV29-1 and TRBJ1-1; TRBD1 agrees at 8 bases. The V and J ends lost 7 bases and 1 base, in that order; junction bases with no gene match: 11. The CDR3 extends over 15 amino acids. Germline V gives CDR1 SQVTM, CDR2 ANQGSEA. CDR3 amino acids: CSANLGQGANTEAFF. The DNA for the CDR3 is TGCAGCGCCAACCTGGGGCAGGGGGCGAACACTGAAGCTTTCTTT. The complete variable domain, with remaining parts taken from reference TRBV29-1 and TRBJ1-1, reads SAVISQKPSRDICQRGTSLTIQCQVDSQVTMMFWYRQQPGQSLTLIATANQGSEATYESGFVIDKFPISRPNLTFSTLTVSNMSPEDSSIYLCSANLGQGANTEAFFGQGTRLTVV.

This rearrangement joins TRBV24-1 to TRBJ2-3; D is possibly TRBD1 or TRBD2 (5 bases each). The CDR3 has 17 amino acids. Trimming took off 3 bases at V and 2 bases at J, with 17 bases between the two ends. CDR1 is KGHDR and CDR2 is SFDVKD in the germline V gene. CDR3 bases: TGTGCCACCAGTGATCGCGCCAACGAGGGGCCCACAGATACGCAGTATTTT. It codes for CATSDRANEGPTDTQYF.

J is TRBJ1-2 and V is TRBV14; 11 bases fit TRBD1. The V gene's germline CDR1 is SGHDN and CDR2 FVKESK. This CDR3 contains 15 residues. V lost 3 bases to trimming and J lost 4 bases; unmatched junction nucleotides: 4. CDR3 coding DNA: TGTGCCAGCAGCCAGACCGGGACAGGGGGCTATGGCTACACCTTC. Protein: CASSQTGTGGYGYTF.

The DNA for the CDR3 is TGCAGTCCGAACCGGGACAGGGTTAGTGAGCAGTTCTTC. It is translated as CSPNRDRVSEQFF. The chain uses TRBV20-1 and TRBJ2-1; TRBD1 matches 9 bases. Germline lookup yields CDR1 DFQATT and CDR2 SNEGSKA (reference sequence). V lost 8 bases, J lost 9 bases, and 11 bases stayed unmatched. The CDR3 runs 13 residues.

This clonotype turned up a few times. The chain uses TRBV6-6 and TRBJ2-5; unclear D gene. V was clipped by 0 bases and J by 1 base, with 12 bases between them. Germline V gives CDR1 MNHNY, CDR2 SVGAGI (reference sequence). This CDR3 region has 16 residues. DNA for the CDR3: TGTGCCAGCAGTTACTCGATCACGGGTCTCCAAGAGACCCAGTACTTC. This translates into CASSYSITGLQETQYF.

The gene calls are TRBV9 and TRBJ1-1; TRBD1 matches 9 bases. Germline CDR1 is SGDLS and CDR2 is YYNGEE. J gave up 3 bases and V 4 bases, and 7 bases lay outside the gene matches. The CDR3 covers 15 residues. The CDR3 nucleotides read TGTGCCAGCAGCTTTGGGACAGGGAGCGACACTGAAGCTTTCTTT. It encodes CASSFGTGSDTEAFF.

The chain joins TRBV12-3 or TRBV12-4 to TRBJ2-5, with D possibly TRBD1 on 6 matching bases. CDR3 length equals 12 residues. The V end was cut by 10 bases, the J end by 3 bases, with 12 bases between. The CDR3 nucleotides read TGTGCCACCGCACACAGGGAAGAGACCCAGTACTTC. Its translation: CATAHREETQYF.

V and J are TRBV10-3 and TRBJ2-7; D remains unclear. The CDR3 consists of 13 residues. The germline CDR1 and CDR2 sequences are ENHRY and SYGVKD. Trimming took 2 bases from V and 4 from J, leaving 9 bases between them. The CDR3 nucleotides read TGTGCCATCAGTGAGGGGGTAGCTTACGAGCAGTACTTC. This encodes CAISEGVAYEQYF.

The chain carries TRBV15 and TRBJ2-3, with a weak D call TRBD2 (6 bases). Deletions cut 2 bases from V and 1 base from J, with 16 bases between. Germline CDR1 LNHNV, CDR2 YYDKDF (reference sequence). The CDR3 sequence is 17 residues long. CDR3 nucleotide sequence: TGTGCCACCAGCAGATCCGCGTGGGGGGACGGCACAGATACGCAGTATTTT. Translation: CATSRSAWGDGTDTQYF. The full variable domain, its missing parts supplied by reference TRBV15 and TRBJ2-3, is DAMVIQNPRYQVTQFGKPVTLSCSQTLNHNVMYWYQQKSSQAPKLLFHYYDKDFNNEADTPDNFQSRRPNTSFCFLDIRSPGLGDTAMYLCATSRSAWGDGTDTQYFGPGTRLTVL.

The chain recombines TRBV20-1 with TRBJ2-3; perhaps TRBD2 as D (6 bases). The CDR3 covers 11 residues. Germline V gene data show CDR1 as DFQATT and CDR2 as SNEGSKA (reference sequence). Trimming cost V 6 bases and J 6 bases, with 10 bases left between them. CDR3 in DNA: TGCAGTGCCAAAAGCGGGGATACGCAGTATTTT. It is translated as CSAKSGDTQYF.

This clonotype has more than one count but fewer than ten. The rearrangement links TRBV30 to TRBJ1-5; D remains unclear. Germline CDR1 GTSNPN, CDR2 SVGIG (reference sequence). The CDR3 extends over 12 amino acids. The V gene lost 2 bases and the J gene lost 6 bases, with 8 bases spanning the gap. The chain's CDR3 is CAWSYPGQPQHF. CDR3 in DNA: TGTGCCTGGAGTTACCCCGGTCAGCCCCAGCATTTT.

This clonotype was observed a handful of times. A read error may produce the germline difference seen at one junction end. This chain uses TRBV5-1 with TRBJ1-2, with D perhaps matching TRBD1 (5 bases). CDR1 is SGHRS and CDR2 is YFSETQ in the germline V gene. This CDR3 contains 14 residues. The CDR3 DNA reads TGCGCCAGCAGCTTGGAACGGGGCTCCCCCTTCATGGCCTTC. Translated, it gives CASSLERGSPFMAF.

The genes are TRBV7-2 and TRBJ2-5, with 11 positions matching TRBD2. The V gene end was trimmed by 3 bases and the J gene end by 1 base; junction bases not matched to a gene: 7. This CDR3 region has 17 residues. Germline V gene lookup returns CDR1 SGHTA and CDR2 FQGNSA. The CDR3 loop is CASSFSGLAGAQETQYF. CDR3 sequence (DNA): TGTGCCAGCAGCTTTAGTGGACTAGCGGGTGCCCAAGAGACCCAGTACTTC.

The chain is built from TRBV5-1 and TRBJ1-1; D is possibly TRBD1 (5 bases). The CDR3 contains 14 residues. With 4 bases removed from V and 1 base from J, the gap between germline ends came to 11 bases. Germline V gene sequence: CDR1 SGHRS, CDR2 YFSETQ. In DNA form, the CDR3 reads TGCGCCAGCAGCCCGGGACCCGCGAACACTGAAGCTTTCTTT. Translated: CASSPGPANTEAFF.

About this clonotype itself: At one boundary the junction diverges from the germline segment, which might be a read error. DNA of the CDR3: TGTGACAGCAGCGTAGATGGCAGGTCCACCGGGGAGCTGTTTTTT. Translated, it gives CDSSVDGRSTGELFF. This sequence joins TRBV9 and TRBJ2-2; D is ambiguous. In germline, CDR1 is SGDLS, CDR2 YYNGEE. This CDR3 is built from 15 residues. The complete variable domain, with remaining parts taken from reference TRBV9 and TRBJ2-2, reads DSGVTQTPKHLITATGQRVTLRCSPRSGDLSVYWYQQSLDQGLQFLIQYYNGEERAKGNILERFSAQQFPDLHSELNLSSLELGDSALYFCDSSVDGRSTGELFFGEGSRLTVL.

This chain joins TRBV5-5 and TRBJ2-5; D ambiguous. CDR3 length: 13 amino acids. Per germline, CDR1 SGHKS and CDR2 YYEKEE (reference sequence). Trimming pared 0 bases from V and 8 bases from J, leaving 11 bases between. The CDR3 protein is CASSLGGRSTQYF. The CDR3 DNA sequence: TGTGCCAGCAGCTTGGGGGGAAGGTCAACCCAGTACTTC.

The chain carries TRBV7-2 and TRBJ2-3; 13 bases map to TRBD2. CDR1 and CDR2 (germline): SGHTA, FQGNSA. The CDR3 is 14 residues long. J gave up 13 bases and V 5 bases, and 9 bases lay outside the gene matches. The CDR3 sequence is CASSPGLAGILEYF. As DNA, the CDR3 is TGTGCCAGCAGCCCGGGACTAGCGGGAATTTTGGAGTATTTT.